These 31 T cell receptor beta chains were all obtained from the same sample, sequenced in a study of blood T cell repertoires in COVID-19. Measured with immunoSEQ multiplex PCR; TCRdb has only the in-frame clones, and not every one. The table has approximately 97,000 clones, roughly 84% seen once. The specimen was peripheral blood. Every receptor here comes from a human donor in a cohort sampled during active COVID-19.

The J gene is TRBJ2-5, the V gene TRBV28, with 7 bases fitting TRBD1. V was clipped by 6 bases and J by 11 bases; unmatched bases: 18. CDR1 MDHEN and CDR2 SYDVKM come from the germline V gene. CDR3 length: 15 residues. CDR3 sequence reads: CASRPGQAGNWMQYF. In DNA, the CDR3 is TGTGCCAGCAGACCCGGACAGGCCGGTAATTGGATGCAGTACTTC.

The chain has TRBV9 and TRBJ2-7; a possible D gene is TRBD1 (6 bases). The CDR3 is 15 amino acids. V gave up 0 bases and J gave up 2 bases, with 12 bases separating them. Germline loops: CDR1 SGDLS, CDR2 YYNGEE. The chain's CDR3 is CASSVAPGHTYEQYF. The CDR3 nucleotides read TGTGCCAGCAGCGTAGCCCCGGGACACACCTACGAGCAGTACTTC.

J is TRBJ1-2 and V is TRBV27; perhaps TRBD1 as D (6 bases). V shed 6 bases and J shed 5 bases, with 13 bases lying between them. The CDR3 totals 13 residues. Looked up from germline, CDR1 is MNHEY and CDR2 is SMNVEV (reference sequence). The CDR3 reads CASSPQQGYGYTF. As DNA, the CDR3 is TGTGCCAGCAGCCCACAACAGGGTTATGGCTACACCTTC.

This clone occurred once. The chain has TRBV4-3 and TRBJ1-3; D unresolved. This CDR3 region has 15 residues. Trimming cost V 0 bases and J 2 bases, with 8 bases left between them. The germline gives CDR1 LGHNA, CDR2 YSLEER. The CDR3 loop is CASSQESSPGNTIYF. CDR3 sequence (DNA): TGCGCCAGCAGCCAAGAATCCAGTCCTGGAAACACCATATATTTT.

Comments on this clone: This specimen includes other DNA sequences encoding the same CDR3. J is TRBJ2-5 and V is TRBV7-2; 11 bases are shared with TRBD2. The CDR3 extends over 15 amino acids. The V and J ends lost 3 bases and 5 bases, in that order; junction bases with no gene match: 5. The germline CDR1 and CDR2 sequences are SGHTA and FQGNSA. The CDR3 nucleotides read TGTGCCAGCAGCTTTAGCGGGGGGGCCGGGGAGACCCAGTACTTC. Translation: CASSFSGGAGETQYF.

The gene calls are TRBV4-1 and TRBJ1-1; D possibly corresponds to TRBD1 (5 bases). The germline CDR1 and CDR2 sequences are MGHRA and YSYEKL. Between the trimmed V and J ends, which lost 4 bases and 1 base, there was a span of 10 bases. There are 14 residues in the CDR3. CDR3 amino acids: CASSLIDRNTEAFF. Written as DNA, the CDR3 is TGCGCCAGCAGCCTGATTGACAGGAACACTGAAGCTTTCTTT.

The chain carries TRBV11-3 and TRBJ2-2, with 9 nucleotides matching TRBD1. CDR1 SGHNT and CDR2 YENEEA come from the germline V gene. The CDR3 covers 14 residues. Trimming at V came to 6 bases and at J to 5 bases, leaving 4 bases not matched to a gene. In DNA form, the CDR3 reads TGTGCCAGCAGTCCGACAGGGGGGACCGGGGAGCTGTTTTTT. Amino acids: CASSPTGGTGELFF.

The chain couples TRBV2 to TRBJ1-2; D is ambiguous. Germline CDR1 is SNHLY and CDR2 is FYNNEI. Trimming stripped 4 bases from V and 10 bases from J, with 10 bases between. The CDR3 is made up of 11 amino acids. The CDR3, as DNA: TGTGCCAGCAGTGTCCGTCTCGTCTACACCTTC. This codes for CASSVRLVYTF.

CDR3 DNA sequence: TGTGCCACCAGCGGATCAGGGGCCTACTCCTACGAGCAGTACTTC. It specifies CATSGSGAYSYEQYF. V is TRBV15 and J is TRBJ2-7; D is possibly TRBD1 (6 bases). With 5 bases removed from V and 0 bases from J, the gap between germline ends came to 14 bases. CDR1 is LNHNV and CDR2 is YYDKDF in the germline V gene (reference sequence). The CDR3 has 15 residues.

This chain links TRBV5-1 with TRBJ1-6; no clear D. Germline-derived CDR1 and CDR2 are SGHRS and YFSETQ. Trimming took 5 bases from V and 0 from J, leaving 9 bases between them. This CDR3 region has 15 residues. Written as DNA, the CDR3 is TGCGCCAGCAGTCCCTTGAGCTCCTATAATTCACCCCTCCACTTT. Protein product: CASSPLSSYNSPLHF. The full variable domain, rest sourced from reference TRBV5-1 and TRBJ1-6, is KAGVTQTPRYLIKTRGQQVTLSCSPISGHRSVSWYQQTPGQGLQFLFEYFSETQRNKGNFPGRFSGRQFSNSRSEMNVSTLELGDSALYLCASSPLSSYNSPLHFGNGTRLTVT.

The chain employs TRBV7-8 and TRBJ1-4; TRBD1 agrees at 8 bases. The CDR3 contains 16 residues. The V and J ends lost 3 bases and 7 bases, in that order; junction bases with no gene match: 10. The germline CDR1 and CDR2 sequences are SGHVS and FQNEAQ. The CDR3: CASSFQRTGSGEKLFF. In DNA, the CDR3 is TGTGCCAGCAGCTTCCAAAGGACAGGGTCTGGTGAAAAACTGTTTTTT.

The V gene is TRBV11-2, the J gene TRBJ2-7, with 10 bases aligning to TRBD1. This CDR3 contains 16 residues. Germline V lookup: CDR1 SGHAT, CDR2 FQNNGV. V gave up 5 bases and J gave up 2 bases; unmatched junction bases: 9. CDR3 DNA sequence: TGTGCCAGCAGCACCCGGACAGGGGGGGCCCCCTACGAGCAGTACTTC. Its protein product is CASSTRTGGAPYEQYF.

CDR3 sequence (DNA): TGTGCCAGCAGCTTACAACCCGGGGATTCACCCCTCCACTTT. Translation gives CASSLQPGDSPLHF. The chain has TRBV7-8 and TRBJ1-6; no clear D gene. CDR3 length equals 14 residues. V lost 2 bases, J lost 8 bases, and 10 bases lay in between. CDR1 and CDR2 from the germline V gene are SGHVS and FQNEAQ. Drawing the rest from reference TRBV7-8 and TRBJ1-6, the complete variable domain is GAGVSQSPRYKVAKRGQDVALRCDPISGHVSLFWYQQALGQGPEFLTYFQNEAQLDKSGLPSDRFFAERPEGSVSTLKIQRTQQEDSAVYLCASSLQPGDSPLHFGNGTRLTVT.

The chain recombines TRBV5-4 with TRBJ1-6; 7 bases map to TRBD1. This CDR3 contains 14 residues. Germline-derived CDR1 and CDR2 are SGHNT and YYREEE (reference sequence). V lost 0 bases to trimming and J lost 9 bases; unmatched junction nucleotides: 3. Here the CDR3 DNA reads TGTGCCAGCAGCTTGGGGCAGGGGGGTTCACCCCTCCACTTT. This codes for CASSLGQGGSPLHF.

Here the CDR3 DNA reads TGTGCCAGCAGGCGGGAGGGATCCACAGATACGCAGTATTTT. It encodes CASRREGSTDTQYF. J is TRBJ2-3 and V is TRBV5-6; 9 bases match TRBD2. This CDR3 contains 14 residues. The germline CDR1 and CDR2 sequences are SGHDT and YYEEEE. Trimming cost V 5 bases and J 2 bases; bases outside gene matches: 3.

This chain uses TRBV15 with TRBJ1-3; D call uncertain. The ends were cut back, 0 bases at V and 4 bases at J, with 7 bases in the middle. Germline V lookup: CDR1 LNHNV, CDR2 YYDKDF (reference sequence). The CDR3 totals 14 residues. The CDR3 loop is CATSRDFSGNTIYF. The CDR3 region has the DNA TGTGCCACCAGCAGAGATTTCTCCGGAAACACCATATATTTT.

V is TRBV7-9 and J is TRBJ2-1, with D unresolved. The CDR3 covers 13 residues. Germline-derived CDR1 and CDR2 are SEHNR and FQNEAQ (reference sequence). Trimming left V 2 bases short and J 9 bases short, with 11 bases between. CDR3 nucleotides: TGTGCCAGCAGCTTACTAGAGCACGGTGAGCAGTTCTTC. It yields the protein CASSLLEHGEQFF.

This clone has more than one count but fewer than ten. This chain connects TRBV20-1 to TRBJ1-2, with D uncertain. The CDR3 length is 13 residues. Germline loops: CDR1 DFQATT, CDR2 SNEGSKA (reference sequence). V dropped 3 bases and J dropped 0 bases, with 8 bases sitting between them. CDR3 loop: CSASAVPNYGYTF. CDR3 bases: TGCAGTGCTAGTGCGGTTCCTAACTATGGCTACACCTTC.

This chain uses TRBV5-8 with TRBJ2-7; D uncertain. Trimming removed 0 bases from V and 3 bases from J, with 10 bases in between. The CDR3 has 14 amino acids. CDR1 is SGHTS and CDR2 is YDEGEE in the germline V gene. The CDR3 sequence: CASSLVGMSYEQYF. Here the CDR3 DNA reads TGTGCCAGCAGCTTGGTGGGCATGAGCTACGAGCAGTACTTC.

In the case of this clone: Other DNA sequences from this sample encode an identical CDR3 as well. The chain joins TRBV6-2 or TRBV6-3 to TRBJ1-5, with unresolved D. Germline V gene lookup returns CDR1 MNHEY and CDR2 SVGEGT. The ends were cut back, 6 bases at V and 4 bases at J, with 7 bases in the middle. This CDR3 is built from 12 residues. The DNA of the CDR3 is TGTGCCAGCAGCCCCCGTAATCAGCCCCAGCATTTT. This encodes CASSPRNQPQHF.

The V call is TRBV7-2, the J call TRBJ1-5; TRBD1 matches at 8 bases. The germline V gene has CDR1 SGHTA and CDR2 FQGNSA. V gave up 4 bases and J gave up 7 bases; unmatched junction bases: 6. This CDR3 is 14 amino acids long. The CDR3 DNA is TGTGCCAGCAGCTCTACAGGGGGTTGGCAGCCCCAGCATTTT. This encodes CASSSTGGWQPQHF.

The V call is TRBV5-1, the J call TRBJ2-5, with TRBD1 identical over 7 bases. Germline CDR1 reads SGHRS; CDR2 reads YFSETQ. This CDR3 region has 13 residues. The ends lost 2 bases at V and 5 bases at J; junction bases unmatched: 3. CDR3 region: CASSFQGVETQYF. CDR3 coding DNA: TGCGCCAGCAGCTTTCAGGGGGTCGAGACCCAGTACTTC.

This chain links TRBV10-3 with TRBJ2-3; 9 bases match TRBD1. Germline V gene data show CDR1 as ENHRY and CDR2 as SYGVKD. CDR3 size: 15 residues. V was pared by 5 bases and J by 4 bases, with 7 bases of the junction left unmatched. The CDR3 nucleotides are TGTGCCATCAGTCCGGGACAGGGTATCGCAGATACGCAGTATTTT. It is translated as CAISPGQGIADTQYF.

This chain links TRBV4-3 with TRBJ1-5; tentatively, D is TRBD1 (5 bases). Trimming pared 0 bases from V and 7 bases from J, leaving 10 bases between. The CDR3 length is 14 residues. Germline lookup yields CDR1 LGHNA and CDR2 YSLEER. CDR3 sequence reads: CASSQDRVPQPQHF. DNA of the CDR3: TGCGCCAGCAGCCAAGACAGGGTTCCCCAGCCCCAGCATTTT.

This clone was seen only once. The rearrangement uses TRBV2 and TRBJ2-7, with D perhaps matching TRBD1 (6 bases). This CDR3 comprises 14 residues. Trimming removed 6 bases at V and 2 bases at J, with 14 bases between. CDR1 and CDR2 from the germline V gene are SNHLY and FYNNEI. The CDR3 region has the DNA TGTGCCAGCAGCCTAAGACAGGCGCCCTACGAGCAGTACTTC. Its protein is CASSLRQAPYEQYF.

The CDR3 DNA is TGTGCCAGCAGCTTGGCCCGGGGTAACTACGAGCAGTACTTC. Protein product: CASSLARGNYEQYF. The genes are TRBV5-5 and TRBJ2-7; possible D gene TRBD2, 5 bases. The CDR3 runs to 14 residues. Germline values: CDR1 SGHKS, CDR2 YYEKEE (reference sequence). The V end was cut by 0 bases, the J end by 3 bases, with 10 bases between.

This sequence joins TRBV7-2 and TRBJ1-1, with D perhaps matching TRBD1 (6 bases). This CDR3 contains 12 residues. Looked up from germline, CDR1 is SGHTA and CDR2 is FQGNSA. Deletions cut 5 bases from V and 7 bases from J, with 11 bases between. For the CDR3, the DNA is TGTGCCAGCAGCGCCACAGGGTTTGAAGCTTTCTTT. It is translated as CASSATGFEAFF.

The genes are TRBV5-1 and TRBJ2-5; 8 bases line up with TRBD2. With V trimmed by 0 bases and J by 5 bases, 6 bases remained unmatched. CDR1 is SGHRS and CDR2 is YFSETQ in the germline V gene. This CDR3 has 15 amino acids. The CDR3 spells CASSLAGLAGETQYF. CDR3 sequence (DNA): TGCGCCAGCAGCTTGGCAGGACTAGCCGGGGAGACCCAGTACTTC.

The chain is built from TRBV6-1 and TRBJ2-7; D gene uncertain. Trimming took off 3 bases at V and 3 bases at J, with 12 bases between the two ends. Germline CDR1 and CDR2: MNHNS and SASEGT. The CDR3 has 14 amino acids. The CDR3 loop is CASSDRLPLYEQYF. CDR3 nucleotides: TGTGCCAGCAGTGATCGCCTACCTCTCTACGAGCAGTACTTC.

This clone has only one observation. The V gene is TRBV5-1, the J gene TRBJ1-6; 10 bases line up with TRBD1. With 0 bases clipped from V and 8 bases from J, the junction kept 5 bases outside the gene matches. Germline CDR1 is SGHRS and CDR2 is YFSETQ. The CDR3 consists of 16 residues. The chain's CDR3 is CASSLAGQGKYSPLHF. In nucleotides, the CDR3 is TGCGCCAGCAGCTTGGCGGGACAGGGGAAGTATTCACCCCTCCACTTT.

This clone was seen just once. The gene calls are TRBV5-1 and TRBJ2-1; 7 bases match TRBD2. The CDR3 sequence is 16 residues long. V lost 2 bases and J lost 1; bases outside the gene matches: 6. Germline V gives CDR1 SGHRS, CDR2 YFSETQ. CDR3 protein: CASSFIPGGSYNEQFF. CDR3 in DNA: TGCGCCAGCAGCTTTATTCCGGGGGGTTCCTACAATGAGCAGTTCTTC.